The next 7 T cell receptor beta chains were all read from a single sample in a study of T cell repertoires in cytomegalovirus infection. TCRdb reprocessed the reads via MiXCR and lists one record per CDR3 protein. The sample shows about 300,000 distinct CDR3 sequences, around 10% of them seen only once. The sequenced material came from PBMCs. These receptors all stem from a human donor in good health (CMV status not recorded). Some clones in this sample may be carry-over from other donors' samples.

This clonotype has only a few counts. V gene TRBV3-1 combines with J gene TRBJ2-1; D gene unclear. The germline gives CDR1 LGHDT, CDR2 YNNKEL (reference sequence). V was shortened by 4 bases and J by 4 bases, with 8 bases between the two germline ends. This CDR3 region has 13 residues. The CDR3 region has the DNA TGTGCCAGCAGCCCCAGACTTTACAATGAGCAGTTCTTC. As protein: CASSPRLYNEQFF.

This clonotype was detected ten times or more. This chain links TRBV19 with TRBJ2-5, with a tentative D call TRBD2 (5 bases). Trimming pared 6 bases from V and 4 bases from J, leaving 15 bases between. Germline loops: CDR1 LNHDA, CDR2 SQIVND (reference sequence). CDR3 length: 14 amino acids. CDR3 DNA: TGTGCCAGTAGGAGGATCGGGATCCCAGAGACCCAGTACTTC. It specifies CASRRIGIPETQYF.

This clonotype was found many times. V gene TRBV7-9 combines with J gene TRBJ1-6, with D unclear. In germline, CDR1 is SEHNR, CDR2 FQNEAQ (reference sequence). Between the trimmed V and J ends, which lost 3 bases and 8 bases, there was a span of 14 bases. The CDR3 consists of 15 residues. DNA of the CDR3: TGTGCCAGCAGCTTCGTGACCGATCTTGATTCACCCCTCCACTTT. Translation: CASSFVTDLDSPLHF.

This clonotype has a count of ten or more. V and J are TRBV11-2 and TRBJ2-4, with 10 bases lining up with TRBD1. Germline V gene sequence: CDR1 SGHAT, CDR2 FQNNGV. The CDR3 consists of 15 residues. With 5 bases clipped from V and 7 bases from J, the junction kept 8 bases outside the gene matches. The CDR3 bases are TGTGCCAGCAGCCGCCGGACAGGGGGATCGAACATTCAGTACTTC. It codes for CASSRRTGGSNIQYF. Based on the CDR3 plus reference TRBV11-2 and TRBJ2-4, the full variable domain is EAGVAQSPRYKIIEKRQSVAFWCNPISGHATLYWYQQILGQGPKLLIQFQNNGVVDDSQLPKDRFSAERLKGVDSTLKIQPAKLEDSAVYLCASSRRTGGSNIQYFGAGTRLSVL.

This clonotype was picked up a small number of times. The V and J genes are TRBV20-1 and TRBJ1-4; D unresolved. In germline, CDR1 is DFQATT, CDR2 SNEGSKA (reference sequence). This CDR3 comprises 16 residues. V lost 6 bases and J lost 4, with 21 bases in between. This CDR3 is CSASHSTPILNEKLFF. DNA of the CDR3: TGCAGTGCGAGCCACAGTACTCCCATCCTTAATGAAAAACTGTTTTTT.

This clonotype was recorded many times. The gene calls are TRBV19 and TRBJ2-1, with TRBD2 matching over 8 bases. Trimming cost V 5 bases and J 2 bases; bases outside gene matches: 8. This CDR3 has 16 amino acids. Germline V gives CDR1 LNHDA, CDR2 SQIVND (reference sequence). The CDR3 region is CASSPTTSEAYNEQFF. The CDR3 DNA reads TGTGCCAGTAGTCCAACGACTAGCGAAGCCTACAATGAGCAGTTCTTC.

The CDR3 sequence is CASSLELRAGGLNEQFF. CDR3 DNA sequence: TGTGCCAGCAGCTTAGAGCTCAGAGCGGGGGGGCTCAATGAGCAGTTCTTC. The chain combines TRBV7-9 with TRBJ2-1, with 10 bases that match TRBD2. The CDR3 is made up of 17 amino acids. The ends lost 1 base at V and 6 bases at J; junction bases unmatched: 9. Germline V CDR1 and CDR2: SEHNR, FQNEAQ (reference sequence).